This TCR beta chain was identified during a study of T cells in Graves' hyperthyroidism and ophthalmopathy. General study points: Ophthalmopathy and stable hyperthyroidism were told apart by a 13 V-J model. The model forecast ophthalmopathy, anticipating it by a median around 6.4 months before onset. Most clonotypes that expanded in the thyroid above 0.001 also showed up in blood.

There are many counts of this clonotype. Antigen: not known. Trimming cost V 2 bases and J 7 bases; bases outside gene matches: 5. The CDR3 consists of 16 residues. The germline CDR1 and CDR2 sequences are SGHRS and YFSETQ. Exclusion of patients followed from uncontrolled infection, other autoimmune disease, pregnancy or lactation. From RNA transcripts, TCR beta CDR3 regions were amplified. Initially, a first-round RT-PCR of the TCR CDR3 employed the HTBI primer set. TCRdb used MiXCR to reprocess the multiplex PCR reads, holding one entry per CDR3 protein. The table lists about 400,000 distinct CDR3 sequences, around 13% of them singletons.

The origin of this receptor is a woman aged 25 to 39 with Graves' ophthalmopathy. Sequenced: blood. The V and J genes are TRBV5-1 and TRBJ2-1; TRBD2 agrees at 14 bases. The CDR3 nucleotides are TGCGCCAGCAGCTTCGGGACTAGCGGGGGTGGAAATGAGCAGTTCTTC. Translating gives CASSFGTSGGGNEQFF.